Presented here are 4 T cell receptor beta chains from one specimen sequenced in a study of blood T cell repertoires in COVID-19. Using immunoSEQ multiplex PCR, the repertoire was profiled, and TCRdb retains in-frame clones only, with some absent. Of some 270,000 clones in the sample, approximately 85% were seen once. The sample consisted of peripheral blood. These receptors all stem from an elderly woman with COVID-19, enrolled during active disease.

Details on this clone: Germline and junction disagree at one end, which may indicate a read error. V is TRBV7-7 and J is TRBJ2-3; TRBD2 agrees at 12 bases. From germline, CDR1 is SSHAT and CDR2 FNYEAQ (reference sequence). The length of the CDR3 is 15 residues. Here the CDR3 DNA reads TGTGCTAGCAGCTCCGGACTAGCGGGGTCAGATACGCAGTATTTT. Protein product: CASSSGLAGSDTQYF.

The chain joins TRBV4-2 to TRBJ1-2; D perhaps matches TRBD1 (5 bases). The CDR3 runs 13 residues. CDR1 is LGHNA and CDR2 is YNFKEQ in the germline V gene. Trimming shortened V by 4 bases and J by 4 bases, and 10 bases separated the two germline ends. Written as DNA, the CDR3 is TGTGCCAGCAGCCTGGGGCAGCTCTATGGCTACACCTTC. Its protein is CASSLGQLYGYTF.

CDR3 coding DNA: TGTGCCATCAGTCCCCGGGGGGGAGAGACCCAGTACTTC. It yields the protein CAISPRGGETQYF. The rearrangement uses TRBV10-3 and TRBJ2-5, with 8 bases aligning to TRBD2. J lost 4 bases, V lost 5 bases, and 3 bases had no gene match. CDR1 and CDR2 (germline): ENHRY, SYGVKD. The CDR3 runs 13 residues.

V is TRBV29-1 and J is TRBJ1-5, with D maybe TRBD1 (5 bases). The germline gives CDR1 SQVTM, CDR2 ANQGSEA. The V gene lost 6 bases and the J gene lost 5 bases, with 17 bases spanning the gap. The CDR3 has 14 residues. Here the CDR3 DNA reads TGCAGCGTCACTCAGGGCGGTCGCGATCAGCCCCAGCATTTT. Translating gives CSVTQGGRDQPQHF.